This T cell receptor beta chain was sequenced in a study of T cell responses to AZD1222 COVID-19 vaccine. Turning to this clone: Its antigen is not identified.

Using immunoSEQ multiplex PCR, the repertoire was profiled, and TCRdb retains in-frame clones only, with some absent. Among 130,000 to 150,000 clones listed, around 90% were seen once. Notes on the study in general: A reported finding is that nearly half of spike-specific TCRs target unmutated variant regions. A rise in Spike-specific TCR breadth and depth followed two AZD1222 doses. Baseline testing showed seropositivity in only a handful of AZD1222 recipients. Every sample of the repertoires postdated the peak T cell response.

The receptor was derived from an adult in good health. The sample was peripheral blood, taken on day 0 of AZD1222 vaccination.

CDR3 in amino acids: CASSDGGLQETQYF. CDR3 DNA: TGTGCCAGCAGCGACGGAGGGCTGCAAGAGACCCAGTACTTC. V usage is TRBV9 and J usage is TRBJ2-5; D is possibly TRBD2 (6 bases). The V end lost 3 bases, the J end lost 2 bases, and 11 bases lay between the germline ends. CDR3 length equals 14 residues. Germline loops: CDR1 SGDLS, CDR2 YYNGEE.